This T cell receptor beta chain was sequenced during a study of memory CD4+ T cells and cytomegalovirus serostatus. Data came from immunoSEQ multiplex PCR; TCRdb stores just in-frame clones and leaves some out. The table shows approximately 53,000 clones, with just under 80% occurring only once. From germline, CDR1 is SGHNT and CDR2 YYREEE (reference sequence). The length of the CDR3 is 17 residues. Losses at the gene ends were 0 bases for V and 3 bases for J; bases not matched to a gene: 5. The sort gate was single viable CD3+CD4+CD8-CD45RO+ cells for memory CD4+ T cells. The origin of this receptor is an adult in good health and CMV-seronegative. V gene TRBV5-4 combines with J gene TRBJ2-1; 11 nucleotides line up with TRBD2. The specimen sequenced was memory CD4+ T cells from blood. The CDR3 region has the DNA TGTGCCAGCAGCTTGGTGGTAACTAGCGGGAGCTACAATGAGCAGTTCTTC. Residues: CASSLVVTSGSYNEQFF.